This TCR beta chain emerged from a study of blood T cell repertoires in COVID-19. On the study more broadly: There were acute and convalescent COVID-19 samples, and they came from the United States, Italy and Spain. Nucleic acid was either cDNA or gDNA, and it came from T cells, B-cell-depleted T cells, or PBMCs.

Original processing methods: Amplification with reference gene primers provided the estimates of nucleated cell counts. Profiled with immunoSEQ multiplex PCR; TCRdb holds only in-frame clones, not every one. For V, J and clone size, that table is used; D and trimming come from the DNA. Among a few hundred thousand clones, about 83% were seen once, and the ten largest hold approximately 6.2%. Germline V gene lookup returns CDR1 SGHRS and CDR2 YFSETQ. The ends lost 5 bases at V and 4 bases at J; junction bases unmatched: 3. The CDR3 has 13 residues. The sequence was obtained from a man aged 60 to 69 who had recovered from COVID-19. The rearrangement joins TRBV5-1 to TRBJ1-5; TRBD1 agrees at 7 bases. Input material: peripheral blood. CDR3 amino acids: CASRDRENQPQHF. The CDR3 DNA reads TGCGCCAGCAGAGACAGGGAAAATCAGCCCCAGCATTTT.